This T cell receptor (beta chain) stems from a study of shared clonotypes between healthy human individuals. About the research overall: The plates for each donor numbered three CD4 naive, three CD4 memory, two CD8 naive and one CD8 memory.

Study-wide results and caveats: Against clonotypes common to all four donors, non-shared ones had lower generation probabilities. Clonotype sharing among the donors was expected to vary with sequencing depth.

Regarding this clone: Its antigen is not identified.

Splitting of each subset's genomic DNA was done evenly across several immunoSEQ plates. TCRdb's copy holds only in-frame clones and misses some; the assay was immunoSEQ multiplex PCR. The sample includes roughly 2.6 million clones, more than 80% of them seen just once. The CDR3 consists of 17 residues. V was pared by 0 bases and J by 5 bases, with 14 bases between. Germline-derived CDR1 and CDR2 are MNHEY and SMNVEV (reference sequence). The chain recombines TRBV27 with TRBJ1-6; TRBD1 is a possible D gene (5 bases). The TCR comes from a man aged 18 to 29 in good health. Material: naive CD4+ T cells sorted from blood. Documented subset: CD45RA+ positively selected. CDR3 coding DNA: TGTGCCAGCAGTTTATCGTCTGGACAAGCCAATAATTCACCCCTCCACTTT. It codes for CASSLSSGQANNSPLHF.